The rows below give T cell receptor beta chains drawn from one sample of a study of T-cell reconstitution after alpha-beta-depleted transplantation in children. Each CDR3 protein gets one entry after TCRdb re-called the PCR reads with MiXCR. The sample holds around 370,000 distinct CDR3 sequences, about 9.4% seen once. The sequenced sample was PBMCs from the stem cell graft donor, obtained from the stem cell graft. The source is a human donor who donated a stem cell graft to a child with acute lymphoblastic leukemia. Each CDR3 is given with its conserved first and last residue.

TRBV5-1	TRBJ2-7	CASSLGGDTGYEQYF
TRBV12-3/TRBV12-4	TRBJ1-1	CASSGQGPAVSGAFF
TRBV6-2/TRBV6-3	TRBJ2-2	CASSASLGELFF
TRBV20-1	TRBJ2-7	CSAVVGAYEQYF
TRBV7-8	TRBJ1-1	CASSLARRLNTEAFF
TRBV6-2/TRBV6-3	TRBJ1-5	CASRDRLNQPQHF
TRBV20-1	TRBJ2-3	CSASPTYGGTDTQYF
TRBV5-1	TRBJ1-2	CASSLVYRGPLGYTF
TRBV28	TRBJ2-1	CASSSTPRNEQFF
TRBV9	TRBJ2-1	CASSVESGRDNEQFF
TRBV4-1	TRBJ1-1	CASSRGVDTEAFF
TRBV12-3/TRBV12-4	TRBJ1-1	CASSFHTEAFF
TRBV29-1	TRBJ2-7	CSVEAGGGEQYF
TRBV20-1	TRBJ2-7	CSARSPAPSSYEQYF
TRBV5-1	TRBJ2-7	CASSYSGSTTYEQYF
TRBV27	TRBJ1-5	CASSLSGQELIQPQHF
TRBV27	TRBJ1-2	CASRSRQGPIYGYTF
TRBV4-2	TRBJ2-3	CASSQALAGVITDTQYF